This record covers a single TCR beta chain. What it binds is not known. TCRdb called the 5' RACE reads again in MiXCR, with one record for every CDR3 protein. This sample carries about 920,000 distinct CDR3 sequences, approximately 13% of them seen once, and the ten largest clones take around 1.5%. The CDR3 extends over 13 amino acids. The ends were cut back, 6 bases at V and 3 bases at J, with 11 bases in the middle. This entry belongs to a study of identical twins. Study-wide points: Twins shared out-of-frame alpha sequences with excess low generation probability. Out-of-frame sharing of TCR alpha in monozygotic twins was underestimated by models. Invariant populations such as MAIT and iNKT cells could partly muddle zero-insertion analyses.

This same sample was also taken into another study, of yellow fever vaccine responses in identical twins. From that paper: Convergence reportedly seemed to mark part of the twins' vaccine T cell response, with personalization marking the rest.

The chain links TRBV12-3 or TRBV12-4 to TRBJ1-1; tentative D call: TRBD1 (5 bases). The source material was PBMCs. The sequence was collected from a woman aged 18-29 years in good health. The DNA of the CDR3 is TGTGCCAGCAGGTTACAGGAATACACTGAAGCTTTCTTT. As protein: CASRLQEYTEAFF.